What follows is one T cell receptor (beta chain) and its context. Its antigen is undetermined. The repertoire was sequenced with immunoSEQ multiplex PCR; TCRdb's copy has only in-frame clones and lacks some. Here the sample spans 15,000 to 20,000 clones, around 78% being singletons. The data are from a study of CD4 T cells in relation to SARS-CoV-2 and coronaviruses. Study-wide results and caveats: Each donor contributed either pre-pandemic or post-infection samples, not both.

Germline assignment: CDR1 SEHNR and CDR2 FQNEAQ (reference sequence). CDR3 size: 18 residues. Germline trimming cut 3 bases from V and 4 bases from J; bases unmatched to any gene: 18. The unexposed donors gave CD4+ T cells in about 2011-2018, prior to COVID-19. After about 10 days of culture, CD4+ T cells were isolated. The V call is TRBV7-9, the J call TRBJ2-7, with TRBD1 matching over 7 bases. Source material: CD4+ T cells from PBMCs, cultured in vitro. This TCR derives from a human donor in good health. DNA for the CDR3: TGTGCCAGCAGCTTCCGTTTCAAGACAGGGCCTAGGGAATACGAGCAGTACTTC. Translating gives CASSFRFKTGPREYEQYF.